This TCR beta chain originates from a study of blood T cells in healthy people across ages. The study's findings and limits: Naive T cell percentage and TCR beta diversity correlated strongly. Donors of long life had a larger count of naive CD4+ cells and greater diversity than aged donors. Among T cells, TCR beta diversity per million cells dropped roughly linearly as age rose.

The authors ran a second PCR of roughly 6 to 12 cycles using a sample-barcoded 5' primer and a J-beta primer mix. MiXCR, run by TCRdb on the 5' RACE reads, gives a single entry per CDR3 protein. The sample contains around 750,000 distinct CDR3 sequences, about 53% of which appear only once. CDR1 is SGHTA, CDR2 FQGNSA, per germline. CDR3 length: 17 amino acids. Trimming at V came to 5 bases and at J to 4 bases, leaving 9 bases not matched to a gene. Peripheral blood, about 9.4 milliliters per donor, was collected. With regard to this clonotype: Its antigen is still unknown.

This rearrangement joins TRBV7-2 to TRBJ2-1; 12 nucleotides agree with TRBD2. Sequenced input: blood. The sequence derives from an elderly man in good health. CDR3 nucleotide sequence: TGTGCCAGCAGCCTCCCCCCCGGGACTAGCGGGTACAATGAGCAGTTCTTC. This sequence encodes CASSLPPGTSGYNEQFF.